What follows are 5 T cell receptor beta chains derived from one specimen sequenced in a study of a mutant IDH1 vaccine in newly diagnosed glioma. Noted time point: week 47, end of study. Every vaccination contained 300 ug of the mutant IDH1 20-mer peptide and was paired with topical imiquimod. Antigens for these TCRs are unknown. The method was immunoSEQ multiplex PCR; TCRdb's version includes in-frame clones alone and lacks a portion of them. The sample carries 45,000 to 65,000 clones, 65% recorded once. The sample in question was peripheral blood mononuclear cells (PBMCs), obtained from a glioma patient whose treatment included an IDH1 peptide vaccine. These receptors all come from a middle-aged man with glioma. Some clones in this sample may be carry-over from other donors' samples.

The chain employs TRBV2 and TRBJ2-3; D remains unclear. V was clipped by 5 bases and J by 2 bases, with 5 bases between them. CDR1 and CDR2 (germline): SNHLY, FYNNEI. This CDR3 has 12 residues. The CDR3, as DNA: TGTGCCAGCAGTACGGTCACAGATACGCAGTATTTT. The encoded protein is CASSTVTDTQYF.

The V and J genes are TRBV19 and TRBJ1-1; D gene uncertain. Trimming pared 6 bases from V and 7 bases from J, leaving 12 bases between. Germline lookup yields CDR1 LNHDA and CDR2 SQIVND (reference sequence). This CDR3 spans 12 amino acids. The CDR3 DNA sequence: TGTGCCAGTAGCCCGGTGCGGGGTGAAGCTTTCTTT. Its protein product is CASSPVRGEAFF.

The chain uses TRBV4-2 and TRBJ1-2; D possibly corresponds to TRBD1 (5 bases). CDR3 size: 15 residues. The germline V gene has CDR1 LGHNA and CDR2 YNFKEQ. Trimming pared 0 bases from V and 5 bases from J, leaving 13 bases between. CDR3 amino acids: CASSQEGRRSYGYTF. In DNA, the CDR3 is TGTGCCAGCAGCCAAGAGGGACGGAGATCTTATGGCTACACCTTC.

This chain joins TRBV30 and TRBJ1-5, with no clear D. With 2 bases removed from V and 4 bases from J, the gap between germline ends came to 6 bases. This CDR3 region has 12 residues. Germline V gives CDR1 GTSNPN, CDR2 SVGIG (reference sequence). DNA of the CDR3: TGTGCCTGGAGTAGGAAGAATCAGCCCCAGCATTTT. This sequence encodes CAWSRKNQPQHF. Variable domain in full (rest from reference TRBV30 and TRBJ1-5): SQTIHQWPATLVQPVGSPLSLECTVEGTSNPNLYWYRQAAGRGLQLLFYSVGIGQISSEVPQNLSASRPQDRQFILSSKKLLLSDSGFYLCAWSRKNQPQHFGDGTRLSIL.

The chain uses TRBV6-5 and TRBJ1-5; 9 bases are shared with TRBD1. V lost 5 bases, J lost 7 bases, and 9 bases stayed unmatched. Germline loops: CDR1 MNHEY, CDR2 SVGAGI. The CDR3 consists of 15 residues. The CDR3 region is CASSTTGQGRQPQHF. For the CDR3, the DNA is TGTGCCAGCAGTACGACGGGACAGGGCAGGCAGCCCCAGCATTTT.